This T cell receptor (beta chain) was identified during a study of shared clonotypes between healthy human individuals. Study-wide results and limits: In contrast to clonotypes shared by all four donors, non-shared clonotypes had lower generation probabilities. A handful of donors shared around 5.2% of their naive CD4 clonotypes.

For this clone: Its matching antigen is unknown.

Deep was the level at which the assay was run. Clones were read by immunoSEQ multiplex PCR, and TCRdb kept only the in-frame ones, dropping some. The repertoire has more than 1 million clones, 78% of them found once; the top ten carry approximately 0.5%. Unmatched junction bases numbered 8, after V lost 1 base and J lost 3 bases. CDR1 LNHNV and CDR2 YYDKDF come from the germline V gene (reference sequence). This CDR3 comprises 17 residues. This chain uses TRBV15 with TRBJ2-2, with 7 bases that match TRBD2. The sequence was collected from a man younger than 35 in good health. Some clones in this sample may be carry-over from other donors' samples. Sequenced input: memory CD4+ T cells from PBMCs. Noted subset: CD45RA-negative fraction. The CDR3 reads CATSRGWPAGDTGELFF. In DNA, the CDR3 is TGTGCCACCAGCAGAGGTTGGCCTGCGGGAGACACCGGGGAGCTGTTTTTT.